A single sample gave rise to the 18 T cell receptor beta chains below, sequenced in a study of a mutant IDH1 vaccine in newly diagnosed glioma. Antigens of these TCRs are unknown. Time point of the sample: week 23, last vaccination. Every vaccination contained 300 ug of the mutant IDH1 20-mer peptide and was paired with topical imiquimod. TCRdb's copy holds only in-frame clones and misses some; the assay was immunoSEQ multiplex PCR. Among approximately 45,000 clones listed, around 93% were seen once. The sample in question was PBMCs, obtained from a glioma patient whose treatment included an IDH1 peptide vaccine. The receptors shown here come from a middle-aged man with glioma.

V gene TRBV19 combines with J gene TRBJ1-1; maybe TRBD1 (5 bases). The CDR3 spans 14 residues. V was pared by 3 bases and J by 1 base, with 9 bases between. Germline V gene lookup returns CDR1 LNHDA and CDR2 SQIVND (reference sequence). CDR3 region: CASSIRTPNTEAFF. DNA for the CDR3: TGTGCCAGTAGTATCAGGACACCGAACACTGAAGCTTTCTTT.

The gene calls are TRBV10-2 and TRBJ2-7, with a weak D call TRBD2 (5 bases). Germline V gene lookup returns CDR1 WSHSY and CDR2 SAAADI. The CDR3 runs to 14 residues. The V end lost 5 bases, the J end lost 2 bases, and 13 bases lay between the germline ends. CDR3 coding DNA: TGCGCCAGCAGTCCGCTCCGGGAAACCTACGAGCAGTACTTC. It yields the protein CASSPLRETYEQYF.

This chain links TRBV7-6 with TRBJ1-1, with D maybe TRBD1 (6 bases). The CDR3 covers 13 residues. The V end lost 5 bases, the J end lost 11 bases, and 18 bases lay between the germline ends. From germline, CDR1 is SGHVS and CDR2 FNYEAQ. The DNA for the CDR3 is TGTGCCAGCAGCCTAGGGACAACTACTCCGGCTTTCTTT. Amino acid sequence: CASSLGTTTPAFF.

The V gene is TRBV10-2, the J gene TRBJ1-2; D not certain. V gave up 6 bases and J gave up 4 bases, with 15 bases separating them. This CDR3 has 14 amino acids. Germline assignment: CDR1 WSHSY and CDR2 SAAADI. This chain's CDR3 is CASRTHTGPYGYTF. CDR3 nucleotide sequence: TGCGCCAGCAGGACGCACACGGGCCCCTATGGCTACACCTTC.

The chain uses TRBV7-8 and TRBJ2-7, with a tentative D call TRBD1 (6 bases). The CDR3 extends over 15 amino acids. In germline, CDR1 is SGHVS, CDR2 FQNEAQ. V was pared by 1 base and J by 2 bases, with 12 bases between. CDR3 sequence reads: CASSLGKQGTYEQYF. CDR3 DNA sequence: TGTGCCAGCAGCTTAGGCAAACAGGGTACCTACGAGCAGTACTTC.

The chain joins TRBV14 to TRBJ2-3; tentatively, D is TRBD1 or TRBD2 (5 bases each). CDR3 size: 15 residues. Trimming removed 1 base at V and 2 bases at J, with 10 bases between. Germline-derived CDR1 and CDR2 are SGHDN and FVKESK. The CDR3 here is CASSQVIGATDTQYF. The CDR3 coding sequence is TGTGCCAGCAGCCAAGTGATCGGGGCCACAGATACGCAGTATTTT.

This chain connects TRBV20-1 to TRBJ1-6, with a weak D call TRBD1 (5 bases). This CDR3 is built from 11 residues. From germline, CDR1 is DFQATT and CDR2 SNEGSKA (reference sequence). V was shortened by 0 bases and J by 15 bases, with 9 bases between the two germline ends. The CDR3 sequence: CSARDPGYLHF. The CDR3 nucleotides read TGCAGTGCTAGAGATCCAGGGTACCTCCACTTT.

The chain is built from TRBV9 and TRBJ1-1; the D is unclear. This CDR3 spans 15 amino acids. Germline-derived CDR1 and CDR2 are SGDLS and YYNGEE. With 3 bases removed from V and 6 bases from J, the gap between germline ends came to 18 bases. CDR3 nucleotide sequence: TGTGCCAGCAGCGCCACGGACCACCTCGGCGCTGAAGCTTTCTTT. This gives the protein CASSATDHLGAEAFF.

By its share, this clone is large. This chain uses TRBV4-3 with TRBJ2-2; 9 positions match TRBD2. After removal of 1 base from V and 6 bases from J, the junction contained 6 bases not matched to a gene. Germline assignment: CDR1 LGHNA and CDR2 YSLEER. CDR3 length: 16 amino acids. CDR3 protein: CASSQGLAGPSGELFF. CDR3 bases: TGCGCCAGCAGCCAAGGGCTAGCGGGACCATCCGGGGAGCTGTTTTTT.

The rearrangement uses TRBV14 and TRBJ1-1; D unclear. The CDR3 consists of 13 residues. Germline CDR1 is SGHDN and CDR2 is FVKESK. V was trimmed by 2 bases and J by 5 bases, leaving 9 bases between them. CDR3 amino acids: CASSQIGVTEAFF. The CDR3 bases are TGTGCCAGCAGCCAAATCGGTGTAACTGAAGCTTTCTTT.

The chain joins TRBV5-1 to TRBJ2-1, with 13 bases aligning to TRBD2. Germline assignment: CDR1 SGHRS and CDR2 YFSETQ. The CDR3 contains 15 residues. V was pared by 0 bases and J by 8 bases, with 2 bases of the junction left unmatched. DNA of the CDR3: TGCGCCAGCAGCTTGGGACTAGCGGGAGGCGATGAGCAGTTCTTC. Translated: CASSLGLAGGDEQFF.

The rearrangement joins TRBV7-9 to TRBJ2-5; D call uncertain. The V end was cut by 5 bases, the J end by 5 bases, with 15 bases between. The germline V gene encodes CDR1 SEHNR and CDR2 FQNEAQ (reference sequence). The CDR3 has 14 residues. The CDR3 sequence: CASSHPYDIETQYF. CDR3 sequence (DNA): TGTGCCAGCAGCCATCCCTACGACATTGAGACCCAGTACTTC.

A single count supports this clone. The chain links TRBV18 to TRBJ2-7; a weak D match, TRBD1 (6 bases). The CDR3 is 15 amino acids. CDR1 is KGHSH, CDR2 LQKENI, per germline. V lost 2 bases and J lost 9, with 20 bases in between. The CDR3 nucleotides are TGTGCCAGCTCACCATGGAAGGGGGTACGGGGCGGGCAGTACTTC. Its protein is CASSPWKGVRGGQYF.

The rearrangement joins TRBV10-2 to TRBJ2-5; 7 bases agree with TRBD1. Germline V gene data show CDR1 as WSHSY and CDR2 as SAAADI. The CDR3 extends over 14 amino acids. Trimming at V came to 2 bases and at J to 4 bases, leaving 4 bases not matched to a gene. The CDR3 DNA reads as TGCGCCAGCAGTGAGCCGACAGGGAGAGAGACCCAGTACTTC. Translation: CASSEPTGRETQYF.

The rearrangement uses TRBV2 and TRBJ1-1; D might be TRBD1 (6 bases). V dropped 3 bases and J dropped 1 base, with 12 bases sitting between them. Germline-derived CDR1 and CDR2 are SNHLY and FYNNEI. The CDR3 consists of 15 residues. This CDR3 is CASSEGGRANTEAFF. CDR3 in DNA: TGTGCCAGCAGTGAGGGGGGCAGGGCGAACACTGAAGCTTTCTTT.

The V and J genes are TRBV19 and TRBJ2-6, with 8 bases aligning to TRBD1. Trimming cost V 5 bases and J 2 bases; bases outside gene matches: 8. Germline V gene data show CDR1 as LNHDA and CDR2 as SQIVND (reference sequence). The CDR3 has 17 residues. CDR3 sequence: CASSSWTGLAGANVLTF. As DNA, the CDR3 is TGTGCCAGTAGTTCTTGGACAGGGCTCGCTGGGGCCAACGTCCTGACTTTC. The full variable domain, rest sourced from reference TRBV19 and TRBJ2-6, is DGGITQSPKYLFRKEGQNVTLSCEQNLNHDAMYWYRQDPGQGLRLIYYSQIVNDFQKGDIAEGYSVSREKKESFPLTVTSAQKNPTAFYLCASSSWTGLAGANVLTFGAGSRLTVL.

The chain employs TRBV5-1 and TRBJ1-1, with D perhaps TRBD1 (6 bases). Germline V gene data show CDR1 as SGHRS and CDR2 as YFSETQ. Trimming left V 3 bases short and J 8 bases short, with 11 bases between. The CDR3 contains 12 residues. As DNA, the CDR3 is TGCGCCAGCAGCTACACAGGGAAAGAAGCTTTCTTT. Amino acid sequence: CASSYTGKEAFF.

V gene TRBV6-6 combines with J gene TRBJ2-7; 10 nucleotides agree with TRBD2. The J segment lost 5 bases and the V segment lost 4 bases, leaving 11 bases of the junction unmatched. Germline V gene data show CDR1 as MNHNY and CDR2 as SVGAGI (reference sequence). CDR3 size: 16 residues. This chain's CDR3 is CASSSPFSGGADEQYF. The CDR3, as DNA: TGTGCCAGCAGTTCCCCTTTCAGCGGGGGGGCCGACGAGCAGTACTTC.